This T cell receptor (beta chain) was found in a study of cytomegalovirus exposure and HLA in healthy donors. Regarding the study as a whole: There were some public TCRs occurring in many donors, but most TCR sequences were rare. TCR beta chain V- and J-gene trimming was linked, in a later analysis, to a missense variant in DCLRE1C. A later examination showed that TCR association rates differed by HLA locus, with DRB1 most and HLA-C fewest.

PCR primers comprised 60 Vbeta and 13 Jbeta primers. Measured with immunoSEQ multiplex PCR; TCRdb has only the in-frame clones, and not every one. The sample carries a few hundred thousand clones, around 81% recorded once. This clone was recorded a few times. Its antigen is undetermined. This clonotype was sampled from a woman in her forties or fifties in good health and CMV-seropositive. The sequenced sample was PBMCs.

CDR3 DNA sequence: TGCGCCAGCAGCCAAGATCCCAGCGGGGCCTACTACGAGCAGTACTTC. Its translation: CASSQDPSGAYYEQYF. The V gene is TRBV4-3, the J gene TRBJ2-7; 7 bases line up with TRBD2. CDR1 LGHNA and CDR2 YSLEER come from the germline V gene. Trimming took 0 bases from V and 3 from J; bases not matched to a gene: 8. The CDR3 is 16 residues long.